The 26 T cell receptor beta chains below were found in one sample sequenced in a study of technical replicates of blood from several donors. Here immunoSEQ multiplex PCR was the method, and the copy in TCRdb shows in-frame clones only, minus some. The sample lists 99,000 or so clones, 95% occurring once. Sequenced: T cells isolated from PBMCs. These receptor sequences come from a human donor in good health.

The rearrangement joins TRBV7-9 to TRBJ2-7, with 10 bases that match TRBD1. Germline V gene lookup returns CDR1 SEHNR and CDR2 FQNEAQ (reference sequence). The CDR3 extends over 15 amino acids. Unmatched junction bases numbered 9, after V lost 5 bases and J lost 5 bases. CDR3 coding DNA: TGTGCCAGCAGCGACAGGGACAGGGGTTATCACGAGCAGTACTTC. Translated, it gives CASSDRDRGYHEQYF. Filled out from reference TRBV7-9 and TRBJ2-7, the complete variable domain reads DTGVSQNPRHKITKRGQNVTFRCDPISEHNRLYWYRQTLGQGPEFLTYFQNEAQLEKSRLLSDRFSAERPKGSFSTLEIQRTEQGDSAMYLCASSDRDRGYHEQYFGPGTRLTVT.

This clone was observed once. The rearrangement uses TRBV6-6 and TRBJ1-1; 12 bases map to TRBD1. CDR3 size: 16 residues. Trimming at V came to 4 bases and at J to 4 bases, leaving 7 bases not matched to a gene. In germline, CDR1 is MNHNY, CDR2 SVGAGI (reference sequence). The CDR3 nucleotides are TGTGCCAGCAGTTCGCCCGGGACAGGGGGCCTCACTGAAGCTTTCTTT. Its translation is CASSSPGTGGLTEAFF.

J is TRBJ2-1 and V is TRBV7-9, with D perhaps TRBD2 (5 bases). The V end was cut by 5 bases, the J end by 5 bases, with 16 bases between. This CDR3 comprises 15 residues. Germline V gene data show CDR1 as SEHNR and CDR2 as FQNEAQ (reference sequence). Here the CDR3 DNA reads TGTGCCAGCAGCCGTCAAACTAACGGGGACAATGAGCAGTTCTTC. This encodes CASSRQTNGDNEQFF.

This chain uses TRBV7-2 with TRBJ1-3; D is undetermined. The length of the CDR3 is 15 residues. Between the trimmed V and J ends, which lost 3 bases and 1 base, there was a span of 10 bases. Germline V gene lookup returns CDR1 SGHTA and CDR2 FQGNSA. CDR3 residues: CASSFLLSSGNTIYF. CDR3 nucleotide sequence: TGTGCCAGCAGCTTTTTGCTGAGTTCTGGAAACACCATATATTTT.

The chain joins TRBV5-1 to TRBJ2-5, with TRBD2 matching 12 bases. Trimming cost V 1 base and J 2 bases; bases outside gene matches: 0. This CDR3 comprises 15 residues. The germline V gene has CDR1 SGHRS and CDR2 YFSETQ. The CDR3, as DNA: TGCGCCAGCAGCTTGCTAGCGGGGGGGCAAGAGACCCAGTACTTC. Its protein is CASSLLAGGQETQYF. The entire variable domain, with the rest obtained from reference TRBV5-1 and TRBJ2-5, is as follows: KAGVTQTPRYLIKTRGQQVTLSCSPISGHRSVSWYQQTPGQGLQFLFEYFSETQRNKGNFPGRFSGRQFSNSRSEMNVSTLELGDSALYLCASSLLAGGQETQYFGPGTRLLVL.

The chain has TRBV9 and TRBJ2-7; 16 bases are shared with TRBD2. J gave up 3 bases and V 4 bases, and 13 bases lay outside the gene matches. Germline CDR1 is SGDLS and CDR2 is YYNGEE. The CDR3 is 19 residues long. DNA for the CDR3: TGTGCCAGCAGCCCTACGGGACTAGCGGGGGGGCTTGGCTTCTACGAGCAGTACTTC. Translating it yields CASSPTGLAGGLGFYEQYF.

This chain connects TRBV7-9 to TRBJ2-5, with D uncertain. V lost 7 bases, J lost 4 bases, and 10 bases lay in between. The germline gives CDR1 SEHNR, CDR2 FQNEAQ (reference sequence). CDR3 length equals 12 residues. For the CDR3, the DNA is TGTGCCAGCAACTCTCGCGCAGAGACCCAGTACTTC. It is translated as CASNSRAETQYF.

The rearrangement links TRBV18 to TRBJ1-1, with D tentatively TRBD1 (6 bases). V lost 8 bases and J 1 base, leaving 8 bases between the germline ends. There are 12 residues in the CDR3. Germline CDR1 reads KGHSH; CDR2 reads LQKENI. The CDR3 coding sequence is TGTGCCAGCCTACAGGGGAACACTGAAGCTTTCTTT. Its protein is CASLQGNTEAFF.

J is TRBJ1-1 and V is TRBV5-5; D is uncertain. V lost 4 bases and J lost 0, with 4 bases in between. This CDR3 is built from 12 residues. Per the germline V gene, CDR1 is SGHKS and CDR2 is YYEKEE (reference sequence). The CDR3 here is CASSGLNTEAFF. The CDR3 DNA follows: TGTGCCAGCAGCGGGCTGAACACTGAAGCTTTCTTT.

In this sample, this clone turned up once. This chain links TRBV4-1 with TRBJ2-7; perhaps TRBD1 as D (5 bases). V was cut by 0 bases and J by 7 bases, with 10 bases left in between. Germline CDR1 is MGHRA and CDR2 is YSYEKL. The CDR3 extends over 13 amino acids. The CDR3: CASSQEGVGEQYF. The CDR3 DNA follows: TGCGCCAGCAGCCAAGAAGGGGTAGGAGAGCAGTACTTC.

The chain joins TRBV27 to TRBJ1-5; no firm D call. V lost 1 base, J lost 4 bases, and 11 bases lay in between. Germline CDR1 MNHEY, CDR2 SMNVEV (reference sequence). This CDR3 spans 15 amino acids. CDR3 coding DNA: TGTGCCAGCAGTTTATACCAGACGGGTAATCAGCCCCAGCATTTT. It specifies CASSLYQTGNQPQHF.

The V and J genes are TRBV5-4 and TRBJ2-1, with no clear D. CDR1 is SGHNT, CDR2 YYREEE, per germline (reference sequence). V was trimmed by 4 bases and J by 7 bases, leaving 9 bases between them. The CDR3 is made up of 12 amino acids. DNA of the CDR3: TGTGCCAGCAGCCTACCGAGGAATGAGCAGTTCTTC. Protein sequence: CASSLPRNEQFF.

To note about this clone: Germline is not matched at one junction end, which may reflect a read error. The chain couples TRBV28 to TRBJ2-7; D is uncertain. CDR3 length: 10 residues. Germline CDR1 MDHEN, CDR2 SYDVKM. The DNA for the CDR3 is TGTGCCAGCAGTTCCTCCGAGCAGTACTTC. This gives the protein CASSSSEQYF.

This chain uses TRBV7-6 with TRBJ1-3; 7 bases align to TRBD1. The trim removed 5 bases at V and 0 bases at J, leaving 7 bases unmatched. The V gene's germline CDR1 is SGHVS and CDR2 FNYEAQ. The CDR3 is 16 amino acids. The CDR3 loop reads CASSDHRGLSGNTIYF. CDR3 bases: TGTGCCAGCAGCGACCACAGGGGACTCTCTGGAAACACCATATATTTT. Full variable domain (outside the CDR3, taken from reference TRBV7-6 and TRBJ1-3): GAGVSQSPRYKVTKRGQDVALRCDPISGHVSLYWYRQALGQGPEFLTYFNYEAQQDKSGLPNDRFSAERPEGSISTLTIQRTEQRDSAMYRCASSDHRGLSGNTIYFGEGSWLTVV.

The V and J genes are TRBV7-8 and TRBJ2-1, with TRBD2 identical over 9 bases. CDR3 size: 14 residues. Germline V lookup: CDR1 SGHVS, CDR2 FQNEAQ. J was trimmed by 9 bases and V by 5 bases; bases with no gene match: 8. Here the CDR3 reads CASSLGLAGGEQFF. The CDR3 DNA sequence: TGTGCCAGCAGCCTGGGACTAGCTGGAGGTGAGCAGTTCTTC.

The rearrangement links TRBV19 to TRBJ2-1; D remains unclear. The CDR3 is made up of 16 amino acids. V lost 2 bases and J lost 0, with 11 bases in between. Germline CDR1 is LNHDA and CDR2 is SQIVND (reference sequence). The CDR3 spells CASSIISVSSYNEQFF. The CDR3, as DNA: TGTGCCAGTAGTATAATTTCGGTTAGCTCCTACAATGAGCAGTTCTTC.

This chain connects TRBV5-6 to TRBJ2-1, with TRBD2 matching over 11 bases. The junction had 9 bases not matched to a gene; V was cut back by 2 bases and J by 2 bases. The CDR3 is 18 amino acids. Germline V lookup: CDR1 SGHDT, CDR2 YYEEEE. The CDR3 coding sequence is TGTGCCAGCAGCTTAAGAACAATAGCGGGAGGGCCCTACAATGAGCAGTTCTTC. The encoded protein is CASSLRTIAGGPYNEQFF.

The chain couples TRBV19 to TRBJ1-5; 7 nucleotides agree with TRBD1. After removal of 1 base from V and 6 bases from J, the junction contained 3 bases not matched to a gene. The germline V gene has CDR1 LNHDA and CDR2 SQIVND (reference sequence). CDR3 length equals 14 residues. The CDR3 sequence: CASSIVPGGQPQHF. In nucleotides, the CDR3 is TGTGCCAGTAGTATAGTGCCAGGGGGTCAGCCCCAGCATTTT.

The chain has TRBV9 and TRBJ2-5, with 7 nucleotides matching TRBD2. From germline, CDR1 is SGDLS and CDR2 YYNGEE. With V trimmed by 4 bases and J by 1 base, 4 bases remained unmatched. There are 14 residues in the CDR3. DNA of the CDR3: TGTGCCAGCAGCCCCTCGGGGGGCCAAGAGACCCAGTACTTC. Translation gives CASSPSGGQETQYF.

This chain connects TRBV29-1 to TRBJ2-6; tentatively, D is TRBD1 (6 bases). Germline V CDR1 and CDR2: SQVTM, ANQGSEA. V was shortened by 6 bases and J by 2 bases, with 17 bases between the two germline ends. CDR3 size: 16 residues. The CDR3 spells CSVPQGKRTGANVLTF. CDR3 nucleotides: TGCAGCGTACCCCAGGGGAAGAGAACTGGGGCCAACGTCCTGACTTTC.

The chain uses TRBV18 and TRBJ2-7; the D gene is possibly TRBD1 (6 bases). Germline V lookup: CDR1 KGHSH, CDR2 LQKENI. V lost 3 bases and J 1 base, leaving 22 bases between the germline ends. CDR3 length equals 18 residues. CDR3 amino acids: CASSPDGQPTRHSYEQYF. DNA of the CDR3: TGTGCCAGCTCACCCGATGGACAGCCTACCCGACATTCCTACGAGCAGTACTTC.

The gene calls are TRBV27 and TRBJ2-3, with a weak D call TRBD1 (6 bases). Trimming shortened V by 2 bases and J by 8 bases, and 23 bases separated the two germline ends. The CDR3 loop spans 17 amino acids. The V gene's germline CDR1 is MNHEY and CDR2 SMNVEV (reference sequence). CDR3 nucleotide sequence: TGTGCCAGCAGTTTAAGGGTTGTCGGGTCCCCCAGGGGTACGCAGTATTTT. This codes for CASSLRVVGSPRGTQYF.

The gene calls are TRBV4-1 and TRBJ1-4, with D unclear. The germline CDR1 and CDR2 sequences are MGHRA and YSYEKL. The CDR3 loop spans 11 amino acids. Trimming removed 6 bases at V and 5 bases at J, with 4 bases between. The DNA of the CDR3 is TGCGCCAGCAGGAGAAATGAAAAACTGTTTTTT. Its translation is CASRRNEKLFF.

The chain joins TRBV29-1 to TRBJ1-1; D remains unclear. Trimming stripped 7 bases from V and 10 bases from J, with 22 bases between. CDR1 SQVTM and CDR2 ANQGSEA come from the germline V gene. This CDR3 is 13 amino acids long. The CDR3 here is CSAREAASGAAFF. The CDR3 region has the DNA TGCAGCGCGCGGGAAGCTGCTTCTGGTGCAGCTTTCTTT.

This chain links TRBV27 with TRBJ1-1; TRBD1 agrees at 11 bases. With V trimmed by 5 bases and J by 4 bases, 9 bases remained unmatched. The length of the CDR3 is 16 residues. Looked up from germline, CDR1 is MNHEY and CDR2 is SMNVEV (reference sequence). CDR3 loop: CASSEDRGRESTEAFF. The CDR3 DNA reads TGTGCCAGCAGTGAGGACAGGGGGCGGGAGAGCACTGAAGCTTTCTTT.

The rearrangement links TRBV11-2 to TRBJ2-5; perhaps TRBD1 as D (6 bases). The CDR3 spans 15 residues. Germline CDR1 SGHAT, CDR2 FQNNGV. V dropped 5 bases and J dropped 2 bases, with 15 bases sitting between them. The CDR3 region has the DNA TGTGCCAGCAGCCCAGCCACAGGGCTTCAAGAGACCCAGTACTTC. Its protein is CASSPATGLQETQYF.